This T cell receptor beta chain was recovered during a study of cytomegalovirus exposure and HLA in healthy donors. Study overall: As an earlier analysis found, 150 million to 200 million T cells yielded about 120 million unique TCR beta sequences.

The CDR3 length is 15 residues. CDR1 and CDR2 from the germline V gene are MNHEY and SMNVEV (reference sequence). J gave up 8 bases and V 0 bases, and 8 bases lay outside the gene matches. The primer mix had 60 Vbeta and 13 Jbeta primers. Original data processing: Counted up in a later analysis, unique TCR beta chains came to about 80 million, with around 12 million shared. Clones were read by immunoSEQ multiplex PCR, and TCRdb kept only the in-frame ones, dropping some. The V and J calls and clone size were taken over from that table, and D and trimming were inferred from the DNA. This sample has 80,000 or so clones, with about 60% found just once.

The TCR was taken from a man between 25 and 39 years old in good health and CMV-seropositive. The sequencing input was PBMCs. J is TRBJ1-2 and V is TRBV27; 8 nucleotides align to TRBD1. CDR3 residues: CASSLSVQGAGGYTF. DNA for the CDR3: TGTGCCAGCAGTTTATCAGTGCAGGGGGCGGGGGGCTACACCTTC.